This T cell receptor (beta chain) was identified in a study of CD8 T cells in ankylosing spondylitis. The study's findings and limits: The authors reported significant enrichment of disease-linked clones in matched ankylosing spondylitis synovial fluid. Blood of patients with ankylosing spondylitis appeared to be characterized by a TCR beta motif of several highly homologous variants. Earlier studies detected some motif variants in reactive arthritis synovial fluid and blood.

Germline CDR1 and CDR2: DFQATT and SNEGSKA (reference sequence). With V trimmed by 6 bases and J by 0 bases, 4 bases remained unmatched. The CDR3 consists of 14 residues. This clonotype has a count of ten or more. Its specificity is not known. Scientists made TCR beta libraries using quantitative 5'-RACE with molecular barcodes. TCRdb independently ran MiXCR on the 5' RACE reads; one entry per CDR3 protein. The sample lists under 250,000 distinct CDR3 sequences, 7.3% occurring once. Sequences were obtained from blood, either unsorted or a sorted T cell fraction (not recorded which). The clonotype was recovered from a male donor with ankylosing spondylitis. V is TRBV20-1 and J is TRBJ2-3; 9 positions agree with TRBD1. The CDR3 sequence: CSAGTGPSTDTQYF. CDR3 DNA sequence: TGCAGTGCGGGGACAGGGCCTAGCACAGATACGCAGTATTTT.